This T cell receptor (beta chain) was profiled in a study of blood T cells in healthy people across ages. Primed by a sample-barcoded 5' primer and a J-beta primer mix, a second PCR proceeded for roughly 7 to 12 cycles. A template-switch adaptor containing 12 random nucleotides labeled each cDNA molecule. TCRdb called the 5' RACE reads again in MiXCR, with one record for every CDR3 protein. The repertoire holds roughly 790,000 distinct CDR3 sequences, roughly 44% seen once, with 20% in the top ten. Per germline, CDR1 SGHNT and CDR2 YYREEE (reference sequence). CDR3 size: 17 residues. Sequencing used blood. This chain joins TRBV5-4 and TRBJ2-7; 10 bases line up with TRBD2. The assigned J gene may be wrong: the sequence end matches TRBJ2-1 better. The sequence derives from a woman in her sixties in good health. The CDR3: CASSLASSGRFGNEQFF. The DNA for the CDR3 is TGTGCCAGCAGCTTGGCGAGTAGCGGGAGGTTTGGAAATGAGCAGTTCTTC.